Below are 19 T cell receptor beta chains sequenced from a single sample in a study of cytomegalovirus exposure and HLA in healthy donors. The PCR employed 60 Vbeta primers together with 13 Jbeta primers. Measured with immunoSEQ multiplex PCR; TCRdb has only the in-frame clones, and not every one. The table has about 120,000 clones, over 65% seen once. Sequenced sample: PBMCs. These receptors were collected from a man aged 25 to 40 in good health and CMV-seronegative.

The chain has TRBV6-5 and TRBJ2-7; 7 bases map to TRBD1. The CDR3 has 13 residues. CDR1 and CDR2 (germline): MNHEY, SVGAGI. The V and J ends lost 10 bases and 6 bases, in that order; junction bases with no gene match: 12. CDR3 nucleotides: TGTGCCACCCTGATGGGACAGTCGGGCGAGCAGTACTTC. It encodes CATLMGQSGEQYF.

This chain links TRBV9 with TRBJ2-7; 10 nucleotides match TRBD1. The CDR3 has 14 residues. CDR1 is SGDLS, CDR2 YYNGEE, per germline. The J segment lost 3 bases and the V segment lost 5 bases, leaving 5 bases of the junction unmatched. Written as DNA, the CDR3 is TGTGCCAGCAGTCCGACAGGGGGCAACTACGAGCAGTACTTC. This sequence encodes CASSPTGGNYEQYF.

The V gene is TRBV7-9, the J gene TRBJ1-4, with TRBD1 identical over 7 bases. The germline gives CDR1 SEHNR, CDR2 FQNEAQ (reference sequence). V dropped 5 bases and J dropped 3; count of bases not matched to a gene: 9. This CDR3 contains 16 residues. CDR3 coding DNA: TGTGCCAGCAGCACTCTAACAGGGGATCCTAATGAAAAACTGTTTTTT. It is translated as CASSTLTGDPNEKLFF.

The CDR3 loop is CASSLAGLNYGYTF. The CDR3 nucleotides are TGTGCCAGCAGCTTGGCAGGGTTAAACTATGGCTACACCTTC. The chain links TRBV5-4 to TRBJ1-2; a weak D match, TRBD1 (5 bases). Trimming pared 0 bases from V and 2 bases from J, leaving 8 bases between. CDR3 length: 14 residues. The germline V gene has CDR1 SGHNT and CDR2 YYREEE (reference sequence).

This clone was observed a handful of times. The CDR3 protein is CASSPRGSGTDPYEQYF. Here the CDR3 DNA reads TGCGCCAGCAGCCCCCGAGGGTCCGGGACAGACCCCTACGAGCAGTACTTC. This chain links TRBV5-1 with TRBJ2-7; TRBD1 matches 7 bases. J gave up 2 bases and V 4 bases, and 15 bases lay outside the gene matches. This CDR3 comprises 17 residues. In germline, CDR1 is SGHRS, CDR2 YFSETQ.

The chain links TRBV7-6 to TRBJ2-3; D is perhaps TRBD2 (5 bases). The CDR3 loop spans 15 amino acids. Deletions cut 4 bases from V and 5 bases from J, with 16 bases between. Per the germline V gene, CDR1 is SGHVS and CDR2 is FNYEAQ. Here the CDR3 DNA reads TGTGCCAGCAGCTCCTCGATACTAGGAGAAGATACGCAGTATTTT. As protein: CASSSSILGEDTQYF.

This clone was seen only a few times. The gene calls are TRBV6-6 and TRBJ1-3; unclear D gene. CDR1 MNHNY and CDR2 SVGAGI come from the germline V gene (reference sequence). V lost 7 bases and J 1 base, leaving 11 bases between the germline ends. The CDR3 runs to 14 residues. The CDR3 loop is CASTNGVSGNTIYF. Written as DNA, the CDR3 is TGTGCCAGCACCAACGGGGTATCTGGAAACACCATATATTTT.

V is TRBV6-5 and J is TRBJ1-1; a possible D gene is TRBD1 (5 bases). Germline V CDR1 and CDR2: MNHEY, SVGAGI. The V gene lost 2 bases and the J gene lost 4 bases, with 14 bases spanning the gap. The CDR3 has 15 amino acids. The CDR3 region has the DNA TGTGCCAGCAGTTACGGTTGGGGGGAGACCACTGAAGCTTTCTTT. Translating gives CASSYGWGETTEAFF.

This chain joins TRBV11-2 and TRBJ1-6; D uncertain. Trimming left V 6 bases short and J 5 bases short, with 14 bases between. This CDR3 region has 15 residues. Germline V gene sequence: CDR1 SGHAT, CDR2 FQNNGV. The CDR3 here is CASSPRRSNNSPLHF. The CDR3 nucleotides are TGTGCCAGCAGTCCTAGAAGGAGTAATAATTCACCCCTCCACTTT.

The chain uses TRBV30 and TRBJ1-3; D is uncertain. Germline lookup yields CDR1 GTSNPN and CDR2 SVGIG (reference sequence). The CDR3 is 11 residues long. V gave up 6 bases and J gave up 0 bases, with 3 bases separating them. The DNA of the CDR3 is TGTGCCTGCAACTCTGGAAACACCATATATTTT. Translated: CACNSGNTIYF.

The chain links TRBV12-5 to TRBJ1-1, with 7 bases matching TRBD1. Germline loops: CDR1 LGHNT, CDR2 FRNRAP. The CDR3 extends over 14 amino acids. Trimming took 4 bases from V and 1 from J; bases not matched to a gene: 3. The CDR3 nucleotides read TGTGCTAGTGGTTCAGGGGGGCGGAACACTGAAGCTTTCTTT. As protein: CASGSGGRNTEAFF.

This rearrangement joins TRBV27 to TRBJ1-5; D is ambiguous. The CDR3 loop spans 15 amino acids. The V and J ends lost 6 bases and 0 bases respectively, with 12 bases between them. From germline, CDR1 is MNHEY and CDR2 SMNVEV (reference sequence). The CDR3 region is CASRPLDFSNQPQHF. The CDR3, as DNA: TGTGCCAGCAGGCCACTAGACTTTAGCAATCAGCCCCAGCATTTT.

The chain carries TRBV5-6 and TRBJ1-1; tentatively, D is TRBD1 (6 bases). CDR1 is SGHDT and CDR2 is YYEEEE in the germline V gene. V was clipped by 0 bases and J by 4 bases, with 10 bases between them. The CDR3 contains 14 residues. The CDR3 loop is CASSLVGGSTEAFF. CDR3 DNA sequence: TGTGCCAGCAGCTTGGTTGGGGGCTCCACTGAAGCTTTCTTT.

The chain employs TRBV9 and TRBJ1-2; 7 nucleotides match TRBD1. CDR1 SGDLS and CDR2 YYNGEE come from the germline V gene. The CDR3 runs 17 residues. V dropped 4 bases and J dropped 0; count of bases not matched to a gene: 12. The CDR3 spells CASSPGTAGTSNYGYTF. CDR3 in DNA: TGTGCCAGCAGCCCCGGGACAGCTGGGACTTCTAACTATGGCTACACCTTC. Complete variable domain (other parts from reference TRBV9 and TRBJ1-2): DSGVTQTPKHLITATGQRVTLRCSPRSGDLSVYWYQQSLDQGLQFLIQYYNGEERAKGNILERFSAQQFPDLHSELNLSSLELGDSALYFCASSPGTAGTSNYGYTFGSGTRLTVV.

DNA for the CDR3: TGCGCCAGCTCCGGGACAGGGAGTTCCTACGAGCAGTACTTC. It encodes CASSGTGSSYEQYF. This rearrangement joins TRBV5-1 to TRBJ2-7, with 9 bases fitting TRBD1. With V trimmed by 7 bases and J by 1 base, 6 bases remained unmatched. Germline V lookup: CDR1 SGHRS, CDR2 YFSETQ. The CDR3 is 14 amino acids. Together with reference TRBV5-1 and TRBJ2-7, the CDR3 gives the full variable domain: KAGVTQTPRYLIKTRGQQVTLSCSPISGHRSVSWYQQTPGQGLQFLFEYFSETQRNKGNFPGRFSGRQFSNSRSEMNVSTLELGDSALYLCASSGTGSSYEQYFGPGTRLTVT.

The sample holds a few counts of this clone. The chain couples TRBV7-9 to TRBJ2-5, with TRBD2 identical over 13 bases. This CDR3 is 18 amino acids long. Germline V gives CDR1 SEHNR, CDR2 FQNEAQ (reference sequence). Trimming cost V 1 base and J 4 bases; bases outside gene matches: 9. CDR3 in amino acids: CASSLEDPRLAGGETQYF. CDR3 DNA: TGTGCCAGCAGCTTAGAGGACCCTAGACTAGCGGGGGGAGAGACCCAGTACTTC. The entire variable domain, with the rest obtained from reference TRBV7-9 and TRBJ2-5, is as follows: DTGVSQNPRHKITKRGQNVTFRCDPISEHNRLYWYRQTLGQGPEFLTYFQNEAQLEKSRLLSDRFSAERPKGSFSTLEIQRTEQGDSAMYLCASSLEDPRLAGGETQYFGPGTRLLVL.

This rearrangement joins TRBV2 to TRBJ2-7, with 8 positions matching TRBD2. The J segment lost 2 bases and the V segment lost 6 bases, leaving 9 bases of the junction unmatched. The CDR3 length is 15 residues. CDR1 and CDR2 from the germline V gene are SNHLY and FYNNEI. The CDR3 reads CASSESGGGTYEQYF. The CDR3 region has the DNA TGTGCCAGCAGCGAAAGCGGGGGCGGGACCTACGAGCAGTACTTC.

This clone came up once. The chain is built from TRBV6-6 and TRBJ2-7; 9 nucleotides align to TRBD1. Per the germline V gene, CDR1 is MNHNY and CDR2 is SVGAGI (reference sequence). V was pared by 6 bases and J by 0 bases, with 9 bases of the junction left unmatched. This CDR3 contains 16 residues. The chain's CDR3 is CASSLQGAVSSYEQYF. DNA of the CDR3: TGTGCCAGCAGCTTACAGGGGGCGGTGAGCTCCTACGAGCAGTACTTC.

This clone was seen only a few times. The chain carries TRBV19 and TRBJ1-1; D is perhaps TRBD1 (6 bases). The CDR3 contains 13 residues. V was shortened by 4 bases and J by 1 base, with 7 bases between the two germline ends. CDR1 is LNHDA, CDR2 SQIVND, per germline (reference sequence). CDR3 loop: CASSKGQNTEAFF. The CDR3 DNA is TGTGCCAGTAGTAAGGGACAGAACACTGAAGCTTTCTTT. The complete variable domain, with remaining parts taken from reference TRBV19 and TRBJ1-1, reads DGGITQSPKYLFRKEGQNVTLSCEQNLNHDAMYWYRQDPGQGLRLIYYSQIVNDFQKGDIAEGYSVSREKKESFPLTVTSAQKNPTAFYLCASSKGQNTEAFFGQGTRLTVV.